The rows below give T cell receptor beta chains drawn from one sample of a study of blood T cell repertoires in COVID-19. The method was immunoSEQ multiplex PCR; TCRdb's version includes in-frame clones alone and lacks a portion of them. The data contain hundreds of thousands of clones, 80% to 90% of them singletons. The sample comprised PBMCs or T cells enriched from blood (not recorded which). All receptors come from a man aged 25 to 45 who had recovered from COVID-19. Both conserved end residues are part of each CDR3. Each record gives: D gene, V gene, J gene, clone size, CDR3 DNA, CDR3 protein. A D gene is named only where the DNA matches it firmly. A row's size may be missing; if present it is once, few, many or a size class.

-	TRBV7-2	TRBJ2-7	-	TGTGCCAGCAGCGCGACACTCTACCCCTACGAGCAGTACTTC	CASSATLYPYEQYF
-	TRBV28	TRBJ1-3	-	TGTGCCAGCAGTTCGCGGGGGCGGGACTCTGGAAACACCATATATTTT	CASSSRGRDSGNTIYF
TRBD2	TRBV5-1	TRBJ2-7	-	TGCGCCAGCAGCTTGGAAACTAGCGTATCCTACGAGCAGTACTTC	CASSLETSVSYEQYF
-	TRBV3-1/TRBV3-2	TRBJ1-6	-	TGTGCCAGCAGAACAGGAGATAATTCACCCCTCCACTTT	CASRTGDNSPLHF
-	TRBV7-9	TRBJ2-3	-	TGTGCCAGCAGCTTTAGAGGGCGTGGGCCAGATACGCAGTATTTT	CASSFRGRGPDTQYF
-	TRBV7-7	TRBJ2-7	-	TGTGCCAGCAGCTTAAGTTCTGGGGGCGGCTACGAGCAGTACTTC	CASSLSSGGGYEQYF
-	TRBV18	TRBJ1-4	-	TGTGCCAGCTCACCCACTCAGGGTGCTAATGAAAAACTGTTTTTT	CASSPTQGANEKLFF
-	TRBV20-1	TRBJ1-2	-	TGCAGTGCTAGTGGGCGGGGGAAGGCCACCTATGGCTACACCTTC	CSASGRGKATYGYTF
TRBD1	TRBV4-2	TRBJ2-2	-	TGTGCCAGCAGCCGCCCCCTCGGGACAGGAGACACCGGGGAGCTGTTTTTT	CASSRPLGTGDTGELFF
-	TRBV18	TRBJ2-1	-	TGTGCCAGCTCATTGGGGCCACCTTTCAATGAGCAGTTCTTC	CASSLGPPFNEQFF
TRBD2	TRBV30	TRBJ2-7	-	TGTGCCTGTCGGACTAGCCGGGACTACTACGAGCAGTACTTC	CACRTSRDYYEQYF
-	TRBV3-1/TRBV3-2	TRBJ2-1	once	TGTGCCAGCAGCCACGCGTCGAATGAGCAGTTCTTC	CASSHASNEQFF
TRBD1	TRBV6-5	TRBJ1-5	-	TGTGCCAGCAGTCAACCTGGACAGGGGAATCAGCCCCAGCATTTT	CASSQPGQGNQPQHF
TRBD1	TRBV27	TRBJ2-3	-	TGTGCCAGCAGTCCCTACAGGGGAAAGACAGATACGCAGTATTTT	CASSPYRGKTDTQYF
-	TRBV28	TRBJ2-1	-	TGTGCCAGCAGCCATAGGGGGGGCGATGAGCAGTTCTTC	CASSHRGGDEQFF
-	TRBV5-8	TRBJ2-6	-	TGTGCCACTGACAGGCCCTCTGGGGCCAACGTCCTGACTTTC	CATDRPSGANVLTF
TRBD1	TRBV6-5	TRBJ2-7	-	TGTGCCAGCACTGGGGACAGGGGCGGCGAGCAGTACTTC	CASTGDRGGEQYF
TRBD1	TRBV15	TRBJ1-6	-	TGTGCCACCAGCAGAGATCTCTTGAGGACAGGTTCGAATTCACCCCTCCACTTT	CATSRDLLRTGSNSPLHF
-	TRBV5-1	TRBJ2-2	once	TGCGCCAGCAGCCGGCAGGATAACACCGGGGAGCTGTTTTTT	CASSRQDNTGELFF
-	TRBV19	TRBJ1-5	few	TGTGCCAGTAGTATAGTTGGGGGCCTAAATCAGCCCCAGCATTTT	CASSIVGGLNQPQHF
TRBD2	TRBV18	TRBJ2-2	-	TGTGCCAGCTCACCACCGGGACTAGCGGGAGTAGGCACCGGGGAGCTGTTTTTT	CASSPPGLAGVGTGELFF
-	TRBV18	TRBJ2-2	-	TGTGCCAGCTCACCCGAGGTAGTTCCGAACACCGGGGAGCTGTTTTTT	CASSPEVVPNTGELFF
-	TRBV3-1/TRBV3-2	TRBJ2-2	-	TGTGCCAGCAGCCAAGGGGGGAGGCAGAACACCGGGGAGCTGTTTTTT	CASSQGGRQNTGELFF
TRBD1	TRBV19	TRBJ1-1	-	TGTGCCAGTAGTACTACAGGGGTCGGAGCTTTCTTT	CASSTTGVGAFF
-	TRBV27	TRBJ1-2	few	TGTGCCAGCAGGTCCTCCGAGGCACGAGGAAGCTACACCTTC	CASRSSEARGSYTF
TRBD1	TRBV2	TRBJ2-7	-	TGTGCCAGCAGTGGTCGGGACAGGGTTCAGGAGCAGTACTTC	CASSGRDRVQEQYF
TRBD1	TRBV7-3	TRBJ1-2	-	TGTGCCAGCAGCCCTAGACAGGGCCCCCACTATGGCTACACCTTC	CASSPRQGPHYGYTF
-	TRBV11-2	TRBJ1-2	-	TGTGCCAGCAGCTTACTCTCTGGGCTGGTCTTC	CASSLLSGLVF
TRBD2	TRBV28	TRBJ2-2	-	TGTGCCAGCAGTTTTCTAGCGGGGGGGAGCGACACCGGGGAGCTGTTTTTT	CASSFLAGGSDTGELFF
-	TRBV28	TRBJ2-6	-	TGTGCCAGCAGTTTGGTGAGGGTCTCGGGGGCCAACGTCCTGACTTTC	CASSLVRVSGANVLTF
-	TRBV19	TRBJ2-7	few	TGTGCCAGTAGCGCTGGGGGGTCCTACGAGCAGTACTTC	CASSAGGSYEQYF
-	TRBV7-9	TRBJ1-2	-	TGTGCCAGCAGCTTAGTCTCTCATGGCTACACCTTC	CASSLVSHGYTF
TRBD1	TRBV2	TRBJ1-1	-	TGTGCCAGCAGTGTTGGGACAGGACCGACTGAAGCTTTCTTT	CASSVGTGPTEAFF
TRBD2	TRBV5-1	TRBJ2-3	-	TGCGCCAGCAGGCTGCGGGGGTGGAGCGGGAGAGGGACGGTCACAGATACGCAGTATTTT	CASRLRGWSGRGTVTDTQYF
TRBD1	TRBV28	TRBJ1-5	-	TGTGCCAGCAGTCCCTGGGGACAGGGGGCGGATCAGCCCCAGCATTTT	CASSPWGQGADQPQHF
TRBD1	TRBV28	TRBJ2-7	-	TGTGCCAGCAGTTTACCTGGACAGGGGGACTACGAGCAGTACTTC	CASSLPGQGDYEQYF
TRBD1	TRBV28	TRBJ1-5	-	TGTGCCAGCCTAGACAGGGGATACGATCAGCCCCAGCATTTT	CASLDRGYDQPQHF
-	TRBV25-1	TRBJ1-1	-	TGTGCCAGCAGTGAAGGGGCCACTGAAGCTTTCTTT	CASSEGATEAFF
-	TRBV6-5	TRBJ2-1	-	TGTGCCAGCAGTTACTCGCCCCGGGCGGGCAATGAGCAGTTCTTC	CASSYSPRAGNEQFF
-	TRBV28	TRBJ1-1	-	TGTGCCAGCAGGCGTCGGACAGTCATGAACACTGAAGCTTTCTTT	CASRRRTVMNTEAFF
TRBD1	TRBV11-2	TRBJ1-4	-	TGTGCCAGCAGCTCCGGGACAGGCCATGAAAAACTGTTTTTT	CASSSGTGHEKLFF
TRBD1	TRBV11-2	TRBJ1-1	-	TGTGCCAGCCAAGGGGGCATTGAAGCTTTCTTT	CASQGGIEAFF
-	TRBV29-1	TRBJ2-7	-	TGCAGCGTTGAAGTACCGGGGAACCCATCGTACGAGCAGTACTTC	CSVEVPGNPSYEQYF
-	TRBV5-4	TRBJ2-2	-	TGTGCCAGCAGCTCCTACACCGGGGAGCTGTTTTTT	CASSSYTGELFF
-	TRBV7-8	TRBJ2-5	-	TGTGCCAGCCGGGAAGTGATGGAGACCCAGTACTTC	CASREVMETQYF
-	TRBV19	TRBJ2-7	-	TGTGCCAGTAGTCCCTCAGGACAGAGGCCCTACGAGCAGTACTTC	CASSPSGQRPYEQYF
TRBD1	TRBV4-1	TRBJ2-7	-	TGCGCCAGCAGCTCCCAGCTAGGGGGACAGGGGCTTGACGAGCAGTACTTC	CASSSQLGGQGLDEQYF
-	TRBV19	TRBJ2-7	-	TGTGCCACCTCCCTCGCACCAGGTTACGAGCAGTACTTC	CATSLAPGYEQYF
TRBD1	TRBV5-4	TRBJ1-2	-	TGTGCCAGCAGCTTGGCATCGGGACAGGGGGACGATGGCTACACCTTC	CASSLASGQGDDGYTF
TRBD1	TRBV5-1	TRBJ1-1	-	TGCGCCAGCAGCTTCACAGGGGAAAACACTGAAGCTTTCTTT	CASSFTGENTEAFF
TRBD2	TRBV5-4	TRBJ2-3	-	TGTGCCAGCAGCTTGGGAGTACTAGCGGGAAACACAGATACGCAGTATTTT	CASSLGVLAGNTDTQYF
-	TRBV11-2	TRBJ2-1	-	TGTGCCAGCAGCCCAAGTTTCAGCTCCTACAATGAGCAGTTCTTC	CASSPSFSSYNEQFF
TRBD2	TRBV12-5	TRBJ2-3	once	TGTGCTAGTGCCCGGGGGACTAGCGGTTTCACAGATACGCAGTATTTT	CASARGTSGFTDTQYF
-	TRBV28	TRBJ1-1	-	TGTGCCAGCAGTTTAAATTATGGAGTAGGTAGCACTGAAGCTTTCTTT	CASSLNYGVGSTEAFF
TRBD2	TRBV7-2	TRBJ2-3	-	TGTGCCAGCAGCTTAGCAGCGGGAGGAGATACGCAGTATTTT	CASSLAAGGDTQYF
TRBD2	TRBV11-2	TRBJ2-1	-	TGTGCCAGCAGCCGGACTAGCGGGGGAGGAAATGAGCAGTTCTTC	CASSRTSGGGNEQFF
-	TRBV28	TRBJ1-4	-	TGTGCCAGCGGCATTGGGAGCGTCGGGGAAAAACTGTTTTTT	CASGIGSVGEKLFF
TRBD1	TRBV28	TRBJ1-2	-	TGTGCCAGCTGCCGACCTCTGGGGCAGGGGGGAACGGGTGGCTACACCTTC	CASCRPLGQGGTGGYTF
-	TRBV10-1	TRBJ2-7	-	TGCGCCAGCAGTGAATCAGGGGAGGGGTACGAGCAGTACTTC	CASSESGEGYEQYF